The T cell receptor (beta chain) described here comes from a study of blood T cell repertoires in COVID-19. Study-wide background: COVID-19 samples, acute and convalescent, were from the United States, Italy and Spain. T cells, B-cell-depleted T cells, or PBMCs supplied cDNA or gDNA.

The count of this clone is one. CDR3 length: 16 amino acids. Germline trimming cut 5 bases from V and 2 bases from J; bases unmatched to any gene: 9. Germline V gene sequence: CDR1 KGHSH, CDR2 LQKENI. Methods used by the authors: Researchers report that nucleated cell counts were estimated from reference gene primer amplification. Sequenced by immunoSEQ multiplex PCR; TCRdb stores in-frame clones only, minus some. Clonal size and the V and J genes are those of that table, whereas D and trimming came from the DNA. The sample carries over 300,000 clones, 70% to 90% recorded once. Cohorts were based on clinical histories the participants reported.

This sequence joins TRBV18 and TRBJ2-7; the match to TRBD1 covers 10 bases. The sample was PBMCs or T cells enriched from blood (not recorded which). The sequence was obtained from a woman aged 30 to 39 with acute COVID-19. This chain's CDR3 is CASSTLTGGAPYEQYF. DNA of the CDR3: TGTGCCAGCTCAACCCTGACAGGGGGCGCCCCCTACGAGCAGTACTTC.